Reported below is one T cell receptor (beta chain). V lost 8 bases to trimming and J lost 4 bases, with 27 bases between them. The CDR3 sequence is 18 residues long. CDR1 is LNHDA, CDR2 SQIVND, per germline (reference sequence). Here immunoSEQ multiplex PCR was the method, and the copy in TCRdb shows in-frame clones only, minus some. The sample contains over 30,000 clones, around 92% of which appear only once. The source of the sample is a study of T cell changes during pregnancy in multiple sclerosis. The sample taken for sequencing was PBMCs (not recorded whether the cells were cultured). This receptor was taken from a female donor with multiple sclerosis, enrolled in a pregnancy study. The chain carries TRBV19 and TRBJ1-5; TRBD1 is a possible D gene (5 bases). CDR3 residues: CASRWVYQRGLLNQPQHF. CDR3 coding DNA: TGTGCCAGTCGCTGGGTTTACCAAAGGGGCCTATTGAATCAGCCCCAGCATTTT. Filled out from reference TRBV19 and TRBJ1-5, the complete variable domain reads DGGITQSPKYLFRKEGQNVTLSCEQNLNHDAMYWYRQDPGQGLRLIYYSQIVNDFQKGDIAEGYSVSREKKESFPLTVTSAQKNPTAFYLCASRWVYQRGLLNQPQHFGDGTRLSIL.